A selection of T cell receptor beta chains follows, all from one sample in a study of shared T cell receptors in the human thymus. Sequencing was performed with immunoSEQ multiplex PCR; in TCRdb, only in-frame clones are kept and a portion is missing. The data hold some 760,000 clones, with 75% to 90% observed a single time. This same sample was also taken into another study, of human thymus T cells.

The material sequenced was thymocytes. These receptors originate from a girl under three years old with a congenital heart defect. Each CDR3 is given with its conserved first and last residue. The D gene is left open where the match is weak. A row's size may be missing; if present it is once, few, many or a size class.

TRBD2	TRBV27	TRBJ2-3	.	CASSSRGGDTQYF	TGTGCCAGCAGTTCACGGGGGGGAGATACGCAGTATTTT
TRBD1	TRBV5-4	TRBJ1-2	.	CASSSGTGGSNYGYTF	TGTGCCAGCAGCTCGGGGACAGGGGGCAGTAACTATGGCTACACCTTC
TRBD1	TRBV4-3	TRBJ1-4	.	CASSQEDRSEKLFF	TGCGCCAGCAGCCAAGAGGACAGGTCCGAAAAACTGTTTTTT
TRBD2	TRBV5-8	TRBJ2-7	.	CASSLGASGGAYEQYF	TGTGCCAGCAGCTTGGGGGCTAGCGGGGGGGCCTACGAGCAGTACTTC
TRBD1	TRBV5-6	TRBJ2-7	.	CASSYLTGYDEQYF	TGTGCCAGCAGCTATCTGACAGGGTACGACGAGCAGTACTTC
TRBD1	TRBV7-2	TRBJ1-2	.	CASSSPTGEKGPSSYGYTF	TGTGCCAGCAGCTCTCCCACAGGGGAGAAGGGTCCTTCATCCTATGGCTACACCTTC
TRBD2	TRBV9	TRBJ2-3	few	CASSVAGGRVDTQYF	TGTGCCAGCAGCGTAGCGGGGGGGAGGGTCGATACGCAGTATTTT
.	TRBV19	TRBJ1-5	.	CASSISTGHSNQPQHF	TGTGCCAGTAGTATCTCGACAGGCCATAGCAATCAGCCCCAGCATTTT
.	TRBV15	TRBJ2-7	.	CATSRAWGTSQEQYF	TGTGCCACCAGCAGGGCGTGGGGCACCTCTCAAGAGCAGTACTTC
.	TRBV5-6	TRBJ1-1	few	CASSSRIRAEAFF	TGTGCCAGCAGCTCCCGTATTCGGGCTGAAGCTTTCTTT
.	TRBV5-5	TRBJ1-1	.	CASSFSRGVNTEAFF	TGTGCCAGCAGCTTTTCGCGGGGGGTGAACACTGAAGCTTTCTTT
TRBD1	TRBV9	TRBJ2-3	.	CASSAKFGQGSTDTQYF	TGTGCCAGCAGCGCTAAATTCGGACAGGGAAGCACAGATACGCAGTATTTT
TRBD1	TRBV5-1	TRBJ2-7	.	CASGRDRRFDEQYF	TGCGCCAGCGGCAGGGACAGGAGGTTTGACGAGCAGTACTTC
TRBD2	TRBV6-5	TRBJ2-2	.	CASSYERGNTGELFF	TGTGCCAGCAGTTACGAGCGGGGGAACACCGGGGAGCTGTTTTTT
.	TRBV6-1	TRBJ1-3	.	CATSDWSSGNTIYF	TGTGCCACCAGCGATTGGAGCTCTGGAAACACCATATATTTT
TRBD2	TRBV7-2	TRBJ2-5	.	CASSLMFQRGGKETQYF	TGTGCCAGCAGCTTAATGTTCCAGCGGGGGGGTAAAGAGACCCAGTACTTC
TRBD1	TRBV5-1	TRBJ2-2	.	CASSLGDRALTGELFF	TGCGCCAGCAGCTTGGGGGACAGGGCCCTCACCGGGGAGCTGTTTTTT
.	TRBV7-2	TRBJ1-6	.	CASSLTMGTINSPLHF	TGTGCCAGCAGCCTCACTATGGGGACAATTAATTCACCCCTCCACTTT
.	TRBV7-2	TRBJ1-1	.	CASSLYPTPEAFF	TGTGCCAGCAGCCTCTACCCGACTCCTGAAGCTTTCTTT
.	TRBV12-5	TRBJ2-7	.	CASGTALRGLAYEQYF	TGTGCTAGTGGTACCGCTTTGAGAGGTTTGGCCTACGAGCAGTACTTC
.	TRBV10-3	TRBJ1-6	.	CAISEGGGENSPLHF	TGTGCCATCAGTGAGGGAGGGGGGGAAAATTCACCCCTCCACTTT
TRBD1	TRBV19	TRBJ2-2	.	CASSMDRGSTGELFF	TGTGCCAGTAGTATGGACAGGGGAAGCACCGGGGAGCTGTTTTTT
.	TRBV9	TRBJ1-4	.	CASSRCAGRSDGGSEKLFF	TGTGCCAGCAGCCGCTGTGCAGGGAGGTCCGACGGAGGAAGCGAAAAACTGTTTTTT
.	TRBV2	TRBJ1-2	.	CASSGEGKVFGYTF	TGTGCCAGCTCCGGGGAGGGGAAAGTGTTTGGCTACACCTTC
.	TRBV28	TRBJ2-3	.	CASRDQGTDTQYF	TGTGCCAGCAGAGACCAGGGGACAGATACGCAGTATTTT
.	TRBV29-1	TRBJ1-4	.	CSVSGTPGDEKLFF	TGCAGCGTCAGCGGGACCCCGGGCGATGAAAAACTGTTTTTT
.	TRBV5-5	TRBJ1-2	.	CASSLGPTASSNYGYTF	TGTGCCAGCAGCTTGGGACCGACAGCCAGCTCTAACTATGGCTACACCTTC
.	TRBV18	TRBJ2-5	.	CASSPSETGVQETQYF	TGTGCCAGCTCACCATCGGAGACAGGAGTCCAAGAGACCCAGTACTTC
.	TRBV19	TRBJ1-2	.	CASRDSVITLANYGYTF	TGTGCCAGTAGGGACAGCGTCATAACCTTAGCTAACTATGGCTACACCTTC
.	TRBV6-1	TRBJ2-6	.	CASRAGANVLTF	TGTGCCAGCAGGGCCGGGGCCAACGTCCTGACTTTC
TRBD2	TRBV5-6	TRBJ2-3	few	CASSLRNLAGGGDTQYF	TGTGCCAGCAGCTTACGGAACCTAGCGGGGGGTGGGGATACGCAGTATTTT
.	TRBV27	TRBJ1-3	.	CASSSLPGTPGDTIYF	TGTGCCAGCAGTTCCCTTCCCGGGACACCAGGGGACACCATATATTTT
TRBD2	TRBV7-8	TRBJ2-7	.	CASSSLLAENNEQYF	TGTGCCAGCAGCTCCCTTCTAGCGGAGAACAACGAGCAGTACTTC
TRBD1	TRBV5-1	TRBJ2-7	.	CASSLVGTGAYEQYF	TGCGCCAGCAGCTTGGTCGGGACAGGGGCCTACGAGCAGTACTTC
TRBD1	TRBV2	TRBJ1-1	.	CASRETGGGTEAFF	TGTGCCAGCAGGGAGACAGGGGGCGGCACTGAAGCTTTCTTT